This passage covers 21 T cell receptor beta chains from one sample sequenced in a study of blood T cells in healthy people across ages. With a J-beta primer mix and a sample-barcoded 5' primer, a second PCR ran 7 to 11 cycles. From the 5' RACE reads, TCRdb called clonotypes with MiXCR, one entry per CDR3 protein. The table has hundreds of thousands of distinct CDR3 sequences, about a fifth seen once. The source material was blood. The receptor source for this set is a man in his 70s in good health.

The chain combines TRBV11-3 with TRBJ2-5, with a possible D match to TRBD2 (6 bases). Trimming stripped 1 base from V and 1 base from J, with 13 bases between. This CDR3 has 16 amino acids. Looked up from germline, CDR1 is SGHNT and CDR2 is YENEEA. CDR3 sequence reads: CASSLAGTSPQETQYF. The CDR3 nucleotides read TGTGCCAGCAGCTTAGCGGGCACTAGCCCCCAAGAGACCCAGTACTTC.

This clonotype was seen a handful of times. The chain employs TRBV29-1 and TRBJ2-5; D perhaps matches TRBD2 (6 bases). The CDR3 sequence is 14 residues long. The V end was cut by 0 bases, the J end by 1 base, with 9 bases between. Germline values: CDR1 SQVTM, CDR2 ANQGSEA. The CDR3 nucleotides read TGCAGCGTTGAAGACACCGGGGGCCAAGAGACCCAGTACTTC. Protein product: CSVEDTGGQETQYF.

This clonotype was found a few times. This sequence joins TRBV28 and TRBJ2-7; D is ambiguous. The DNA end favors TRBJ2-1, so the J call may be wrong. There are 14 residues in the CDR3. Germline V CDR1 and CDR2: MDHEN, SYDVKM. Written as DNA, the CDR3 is TGTGCCAGCAGGGAAAACAGATTATACAATGAGCAGTTCTTC. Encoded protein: CASRENRLYNEQFF.

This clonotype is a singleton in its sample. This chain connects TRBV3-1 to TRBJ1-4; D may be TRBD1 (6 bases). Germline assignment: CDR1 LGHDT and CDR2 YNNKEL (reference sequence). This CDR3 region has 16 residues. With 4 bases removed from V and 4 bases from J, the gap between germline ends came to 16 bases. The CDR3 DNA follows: TGTGCCAGCAGCCGGACGTCCAGGGGCTATAATGAAAAACTGTTTTTT. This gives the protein CASSRTSRGYNEKLFF.

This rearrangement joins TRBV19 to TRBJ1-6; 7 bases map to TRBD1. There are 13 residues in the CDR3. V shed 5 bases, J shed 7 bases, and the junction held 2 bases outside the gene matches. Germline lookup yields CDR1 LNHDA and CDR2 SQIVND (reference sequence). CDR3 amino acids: CASSGQVNSPLHF. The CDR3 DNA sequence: TGTGCCAGTAGTGGACAGGTCAATTCACCCCTCCACTTT.

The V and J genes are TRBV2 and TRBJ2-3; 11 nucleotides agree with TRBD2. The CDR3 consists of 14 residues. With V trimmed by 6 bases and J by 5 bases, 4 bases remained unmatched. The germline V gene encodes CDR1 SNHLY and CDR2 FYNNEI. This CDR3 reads CASRELAGVDTQYF. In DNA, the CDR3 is TGTGCCAGCAGGGAACTAGCGGGAGTAGATACGCAGTATTTT.

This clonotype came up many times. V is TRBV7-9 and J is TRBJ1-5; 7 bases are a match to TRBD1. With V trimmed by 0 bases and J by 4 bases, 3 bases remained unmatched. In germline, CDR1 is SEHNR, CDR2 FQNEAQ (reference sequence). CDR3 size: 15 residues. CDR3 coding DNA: TGTGCCAGCAGCTTAGCAGGGACAGATAATCAGCCCCAGCATTTT. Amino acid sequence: CASSLAGTDNQPQHF.

CDR3 nucleotide sequence: TGTGCCAGCAGCTCTACCCCGGGAGTAGGTACGCAGTATTTT. It translates to CASSSTPGVGTQYF. V is TRBV7-2 and J is TRBJ2-3; possibly TRBD2 for D (6 bases). CDR1 and CDR2 (germline): SGHTA, FQGNSA. The V end was cut by 4 bases, the J end by 8 bases, with 16 bases between. This CDR3 has 14 amino acids.

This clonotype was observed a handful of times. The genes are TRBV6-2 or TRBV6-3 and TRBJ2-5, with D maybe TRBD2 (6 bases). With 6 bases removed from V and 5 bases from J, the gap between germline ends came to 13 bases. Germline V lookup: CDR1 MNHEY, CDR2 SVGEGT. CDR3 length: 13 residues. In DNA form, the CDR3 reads TGTGCCAGCAGGCGACTAGTTTCGGAGACCCAGTACTTC. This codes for CASRRLVSETQYF.

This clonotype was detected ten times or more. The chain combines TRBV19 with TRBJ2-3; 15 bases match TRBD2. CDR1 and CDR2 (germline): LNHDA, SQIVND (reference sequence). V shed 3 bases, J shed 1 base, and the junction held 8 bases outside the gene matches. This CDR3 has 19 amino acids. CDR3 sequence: CASSMRGLAGGTGTDTQYF. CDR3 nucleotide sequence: TGTGCCAGTAGTATGAGAGGACTAGCGGGGGGGACTGGCACAGATACGCAGTATTTT. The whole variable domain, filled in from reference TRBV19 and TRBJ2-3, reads DGGITQSPKYLFRKEGQNVTLSCEQNLNHDAMYWYRQDPGQGLRLIYYSQIVNDFQKGDIAEGYSVSREKKESFPLTVTSAQKNPTAFYLCASSMRGLAGGTGTDTQYFGPGTRLTVL.

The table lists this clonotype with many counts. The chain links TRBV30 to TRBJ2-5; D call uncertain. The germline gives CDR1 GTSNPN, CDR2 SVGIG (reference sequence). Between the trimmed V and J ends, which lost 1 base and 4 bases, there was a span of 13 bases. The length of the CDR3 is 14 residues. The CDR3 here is CAWSGLSVGETQYF. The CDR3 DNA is TGTGCCTGGAGTGGACTCTCTGTGGGAGAGACCCAGTACTTC.

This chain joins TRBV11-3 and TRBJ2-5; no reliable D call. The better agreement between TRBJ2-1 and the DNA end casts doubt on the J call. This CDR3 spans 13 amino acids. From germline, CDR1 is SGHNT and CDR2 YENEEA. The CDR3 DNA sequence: TGTGCCAGCAGCCCAAGGCCTAGAAATGAGCAGTTCTTC. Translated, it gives CASSPRPRNEQFF.

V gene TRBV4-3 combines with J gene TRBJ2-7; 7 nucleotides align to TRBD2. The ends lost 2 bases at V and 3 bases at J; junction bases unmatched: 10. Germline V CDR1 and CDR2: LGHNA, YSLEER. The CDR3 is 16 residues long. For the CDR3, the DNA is TGCGCCAGCAGCCAATTCCTCGCTAGCGGAAACTACGAGCAGTACTTC. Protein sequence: CASSQFLASGNYEQYF.

CDR3 in amino acids: CATSRTSGRYNEQFF. Here the CDR3 DNA reads TGTGCCACCAGCAGGACTAGCGGCCGTTACAATGAGCAGTTCTTC. The V and J genes are TRBV15 and TRBJ2-1; the match to TRBD2 covers 9 bases. J gave up 4 bases and V 3 bases, and 4 bases lay outside the gene matches. Germline CDR1 LNHNV, CDR2 YYDKDF (reference sequence). The CDR3 contains 15 residues.

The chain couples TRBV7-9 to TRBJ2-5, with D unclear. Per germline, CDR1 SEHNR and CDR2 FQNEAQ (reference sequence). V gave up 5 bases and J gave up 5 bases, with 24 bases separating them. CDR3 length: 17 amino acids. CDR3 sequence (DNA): TGTGCCAGCAGCCGTCCCCCACACGCAAGGAAGAAGGAGACCCAGTACTTC. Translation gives CASSRPPHARKKETQYF.

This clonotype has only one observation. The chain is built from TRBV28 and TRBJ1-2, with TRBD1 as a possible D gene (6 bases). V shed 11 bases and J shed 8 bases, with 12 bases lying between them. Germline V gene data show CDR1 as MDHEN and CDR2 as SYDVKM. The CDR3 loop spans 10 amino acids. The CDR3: CAVRGWGYTF. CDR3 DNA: TGTGCCGTCAGGGGTTGGGGCTACACCTTC.

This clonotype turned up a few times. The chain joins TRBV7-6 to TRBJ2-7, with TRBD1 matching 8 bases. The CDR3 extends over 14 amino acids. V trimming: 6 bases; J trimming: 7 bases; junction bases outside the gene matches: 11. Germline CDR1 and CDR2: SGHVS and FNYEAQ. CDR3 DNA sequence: TGTGCCAGCAGTACAAGACAGGGGTTTGGGGAGCAGTACTTC. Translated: CASSTRQGFGEQYF.

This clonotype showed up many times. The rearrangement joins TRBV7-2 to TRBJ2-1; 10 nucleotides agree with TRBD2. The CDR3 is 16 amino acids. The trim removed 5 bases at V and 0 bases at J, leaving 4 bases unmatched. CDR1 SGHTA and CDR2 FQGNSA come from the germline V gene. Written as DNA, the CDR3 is TGTGCCAGCAGCCGGACTAGCGGTAGCTCCTACAATGAGCAGTTCTTC. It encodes CASSRTSGSSYNEQFF.

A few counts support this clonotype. The CDR3 here is CASNPTGTITEAFF. The DNA of the CDR3 is TGTGCCAGCAACCCCACAGGGACGATCACTGAAGCTTTCTTT. This rearrangement joins TRBV5-5 to TRBJ1-1; D is possibly TRBD1 (6 bases). V gave up 6 bases and J gave up 4 bases, with 16 bases separating them. CDR1 is SGHKS, CDR2 YYEKEE, per germline (reference sequence). The CDR3 loop spans 14 amino acids.

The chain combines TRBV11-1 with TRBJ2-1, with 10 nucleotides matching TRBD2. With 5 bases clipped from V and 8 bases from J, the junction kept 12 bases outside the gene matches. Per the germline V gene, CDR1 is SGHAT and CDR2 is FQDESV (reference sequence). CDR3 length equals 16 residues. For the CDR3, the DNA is TGTGCCAGCAGCCTCGGCGGTAGCGGGGGGTCTTATGAGCAGTTCTTC. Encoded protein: CASSLGGSGGSYEQFF.

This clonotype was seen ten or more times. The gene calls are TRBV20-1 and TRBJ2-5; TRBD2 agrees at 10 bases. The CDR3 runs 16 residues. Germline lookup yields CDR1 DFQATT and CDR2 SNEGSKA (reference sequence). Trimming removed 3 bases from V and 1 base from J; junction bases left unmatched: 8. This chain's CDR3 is CSARALSGRSQETQYF. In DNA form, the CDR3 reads TGCAGTGCTAGGGCCCTTAGCGGGAGGTCCCAAGAGACCCAGTACTTC.